These T cell receptor beta chains were read from a single sample in a study of shared clonotypes between healthy human individuals. The repertoire was sequenced with immunoSEQ multiplex PCR; TCRdb's copy has only in-frame clones and lacks some. The profile covers a few million clones, with more than 85% appearing a single time and 0.35% to 0.5% taken by the ten largest. Input material: naive CD4+ T cells from PBMCs. The receptors stem from a man aged 18 to 30 in good health. Some clones in this sample may be carry-over from other donors' samples. Each CDR3 is given with its conserved first and last residue. The order of the fields is D gene, clone size, V gene, J gene, CDR3 protein, CDR3 DNA. A D gene is named only where the DNA matches it firmly. Size is omitted from some rows. Given values are once, few, many or a class for expanded clones.

>TRBD2|.|TRBV28|TRBJ2-3
CASSLRPPSSSGRAGDTQYF
TGTGCCAGCAGTCTTCGACCGCCATCTTCTAGCGGGAGGGCCGGGGATACGCAGTATTTT
>TRBD1|once|TRBV18|TRBJ1-3
CASSPSGQPRVGGNTIYF
TGTGCCAGCTCACCTTCGGGACAGCCGAGAGTGGGAGGAAACACCATATATTTT
>TRBD1|once|TRBV6-6|TRBJ1-2
CASSYSGQGVYGYTF
TGTGCCAGCAGTTACTCGGGACAGGGAGTCTATGGCTACACCTTC
>.|.|TRBV18|TRBJ1-1
CASSPSERLAFF
TGTGCCAGCTCACCGTCTGAAAGATTAGCTTTCTTT
>.|.|TRBV25-1|TRBJ1-1
CASSKGRVNTEAFF
TGTGCCAGCAGCAAGGGCAGGGTGAACACTGAAGCTTTCTTT
>TRBD1|.|TRBV7-9|TRBJ1-5
CASSPGTAYQPQHF
TGTGCCAGCAGCCCCGGGACAGCTTATCAGCCCCAGCATTTT
>.|.|TRBV11-2|TRBJ2-7
CASSLQAYEQYF
TGTGCCAGCAGCTTACAGGCCTACGAGCAGTACTTC
>TRBD1|.|TRBV29-1|TRBJ2-2
CSVRTGANTGELFF
TGCAGCGTTAGGACAGGGGCGAACACCGGGGAGCTGTTTTTT
>.|.|TRBV27|TRBJ1-2
CASSLSRFGGPDGYTF
TGTGCCAGCAGTTTATCGAGGTTTGGGGGGCCTGATGGCTACACCTTC
>.|.|TRBV10-3|TRBJ1-2
CAIKSSTNYGYTF
TGTGCCATCAAATCGTCCACTAACTATGGCTACACCTTC
>.|.|TRBV4-1|TRBJ1-1
CASSRQENTEAFF
TGCGCCAGCAGCCGACAGGAGAACACTGAAGCTTTCTTT
>TRBD1|once|TRBV7-2|TRBJ2-1
CASSLVWDSYNEQFF
TGTGCCAGCAGCTTAGTATGGGACAGTTACAATGAGCAGTTCTTC
>.|.|TRBV7-8|TRBJ2-7
CASSPLRVATYEQYF
TGTGCCAGCAGCCCGCTGAGGGTCGCCACCTACGAGCAGTACTTC
>.|.|TRBV9|TRBJ1-2
CASSAHQTLYYGYTF
TGTGCCAGCAGCGCCCACCAGACACTATACTATGGCTACACCTTC
>.|.|TRBV29-1|TRBJ2-7
CSASTRGGYEQYF
TGCAGCGCCTCAACTAGAGGGGGATACGAGCAGTACTTC
>TRBD1|.|TRBV5-1|TRBJ2-7
CASSLRTGGYEQYF
TGCGCCAGCAGCCTCCGGACAGGGGGCTACGAGCAGTACTTC
>.|.|TRBV5-5|TRBJ2-7
CASSFSGYEQYF
TGTGCCAGCAGCTTTTCGGGGTACGAGCAGTACTTC
>.|.|TRBV7-8|TRBJ1-4
CASSYRTGEKLFF
TGTGCCAGCAGCTACCGGACTGGTGAAAAACTGTTTTTT
>TRBD1|.|TRBV6-5|TRBJ1-2
CASTRGQGHYGYTF
TGTGCCAGCACCAGAGGACAGGGGCACTATGGCTACACCTTC
>.|few|TRBV18|TRBJ1-1
CASSARTEAFF
TGTGCCAGCTCCGCGCGAACTGAAGCTTTCTTT
>TRBD2|.|TRBV5-4|TRBJ2-2
CASTRLTGTSGTRGGELFF
TGTGCCAGCACCCGCCTCACCGGGACTAGCGGGACGAGAGGCGGGGAGCTGTTTTTT
>.|.|TRBV4-2|TRBJ2-5
CASSQVSQETQYF
TGTGCCAGCAGCCAAGTCTCCCAAGAGACCCAGTACTTC
>TRBD2|.|TRBV5-1|TRBJ2-7
CASSLGAGAYEQYF
TGCGCCAGCAGCTTGGGAGCGGGAGCCTACGAGCAGTACTTC
>.|.|TRBV7-6|TRBJ2-7
CASSSYFEDEQYF
TGTGCCAGCAGCTCATATTTTGAAGACGAGCAGTACTTC
>.|.|TRBV5-1|TRBJ1-1
CASSLEGQDLLEAFF
TGCGCCAGCAGCTTGGAGGGGCAGGACCTACTTGAAGCTTTCTTT
>.|.|TRBV28|TRBJ2-7
CASSPSGRPTEQYF
TGTGCCAGCAGTCCATCGGGACGTCCTACGGAGCAGTACTTC
>TRBD1|once|TRBV18|TRBJ1-1
CASSPRGQWNTEAFF
TGTGCCAGCTCACCCAGGGGGCAGTGGAACACTGAAGCTTTCTTT
>TRBD1|.|TRBV11-1|TRBJ2-7
CASSLAVGDSYSYEQYF
TGTGCCAGCAGCTTAGCGGTTGGGGACAGTTACTCCTACGAGCAGTACTTC
>.|.|TRBV28|TRBJ1-2
CASSLGVAALYGYTF
TGTGCCAGCAGTTTAGGCGTGGCAGCACTCTATGGCTACACCTTC
>.|.|TRBV27|TRBJ2-7
CASSLLKGNSYEQYF
TGTGCCAGCAGTTTACTAAAGGGGAATTCCTACGAGCAGTACTTC
>TRBD1|.|TRBV18|TRBJ2-7
CASSQPGQASYEQYF
TGTGCCAGCTCACAACCGGGACAGGCCTCCTACGAGCAGTACTTC
>TRBD1|.|TRBV6-4|TRBJ1-5
CASSEAAGGAGPQHF
TGTGCCAGCAGTGAAGCGGCAGGGGGAGCGGGGCCCCAGCATTTT
>.|.|TRBV7-9|TRBJ1-1
CASSLEGGNRAFF
TGTGCCAGCAGCTTAGAGGGGGGGAACCGGGCTTTCTTT
>TRBD1|.|TRBV19|TRBJ1-2
CASSGGPGGRLYGYTF
TGTGCCAGTAGTGGGGGACCAGGGGGTCGTCTCTATGGCTACACCTTC
>TRBD2|.|TRBV14|TRBJ2-7
CASSTGGGSREQYF
TGTGCCAGCAGCACCGGTGGCGGGAGTCGCGAGCAGTACTTC
>TRBD1|.|TRBV4-1|TRBJ1-5
CASSQDRTGGRNQPQHF
TGCGCCAGCAGCCAAGACCGAACAGGGGGCCGCAATCAGCCCCAGCATTTT
>.|once|TRBV5-1|TRBJ2-1
CASGVGVAEQFF
TGCGCCAGCGGGGTTGGGGTGGCTGAGCAGTTCTTC
>.|.|TRBV6-5|TRBJ2-7
CASSYGDRTYEQYF
TGTGCCAGCAGTTACGGCGACAGAACTTACGAGCAGTACTTC
>.|.|TRBV15|TRBJ1-1
CATSRDRTELGAFF
TGTGCCACCAGCAGAGACAGGACGGAGCTTGGAGCTTTCTTT
>.|.|TRBV2|TRBJ2-3
CARPYAGTTQYF
TGTGCCCGCCCATACGCCGGGACTACGCAGTATTTT
>TRBD1|.|TRBV5-1|TRBJ2-7
CASKPGQGAREQYF
TGCGCCAGCAAACCGGGACAGGGGGCTCGGGAGCAGTACTTC
>TRBD1|.|TRBV4-1|TRBJ1-3
CASSQEGTGTGNTIYF
TGCGCCAGCAGCCAGGAAGGGACAGGGACTGGAAACACCATATATTTT
>.|.|TRBV5-1|TRBJ1-5
CASSRWGGDNQPQHF
TGCGCCAGCAGTAGATGGGGAGGGGACAATCAGCCCCAGCATTTT
>.|.|TRBV28|TRBJ1-2
CASGALLSYGYTF
TGTGCCAGCGGGGCCCTACTTTCCTATGGCTACACCTTC
>TRBD2|.|TRBV11-3|TRBJ2-3
CASSLGLAGSTDTQYF
TGTGCCAGCAGCCTCGGACTAGCGGGGAGCACAGATACGCAGTATTTT
>.|.|TRBV10-3|TRBJ1-1
CAISGASRVAGTEAFF
TGTGCCATCAGTGGAGCCTCCAGGGTTGCAGGCACTGAAGCTTTCTTT
>.|.|TRBV28|TRBJ2-2
CASSLISQTGELFF
TGTGCCAGCAGTTTAATATCCCAGACCGGGGAGCTGTTTTTT
>.|.|TRBV9|TRBJ2-5
CASSVGGAGQETQYF
TGTGCCAGCAGCGTAGGAGGGGCTGGTCAAGAGACCCAGTACTTC
>.|once|TRBV7-9|TRBJ2-2
CASSLATTRNGGELFF
TGTGCCAGCAGCTTAGCGACTACTCGGAACGGCGGGGAGCTGTTTTTT
>.|.|TRBV5-1|TRBJ2-1
CASSLPGSYNEQFF
TGCGCCAGCAGCTTGCCCGGGTCGTACAATGAGCAGTTCTTC
>TRBD1|.|TRBV11-2|TRBJ2-5
CASSPQTGIETQYF
TGTGCCAGCAGCCCTCAGACAGGGATAGAGACCCAGTACTTC
>.|.|TRBV5-1|TRBJ2-1
CASSPNPGIVEQFF
TGCGCCAGCAGTCCGAATCCAGGGATCGTTGAGCAGTTCTTC